The sequence of this TCR beta chain was determined in a study of T cell responses to AZD1222 COVID-19 vaccine. Study-level information: Second doses at about 4 or about 12 weeks were pooled.

After removal of 6 bases from V and 7 bases from J, the junction contained 11 bases not matched to a gene. The CDR3 sequence is 14 residues long. CDR1 and CDR2 (germline): MNHEY, SVGAGI. Whole-study findings and limits: Receipt of two AZD1222 doses was followed by a rise in Spike-specific TCR breadth and depth. White British donors predominated, females outnumbered males, and clonal diversity was possibly underestimated.

Measured with immunoSEQ multiplex PCR; TCRdb has only the in-frame clones, and not every one. There are 160,000 or so clones in the sample; 91% occur only once, and approximately 2% lies in the top ten. With respect to this clone: What it recognizes is unknown.

This clonotype was sampled from an adult in good health. The chain recombines TRBV6-5 with TRBJ1-1; 7 nucleotides align to TRBD1. The material was peripheral blood, obtained on day 0 of AZD1222 vaccination. The CDR3 sequence: CASSRRDSNLEAFF. CDR3 bases: TGTGCCAGCAGCCGACGGGACAGCAACCTTGAAGCTTTCTTT.